The rows below give T cell receptor beta chains drawn from one sample of a study of post-analysis software for immune sequencing data. TCRdb re-called the PCR reads through MiXCR, storing one row per CDR3 protein. This sample carries 750,000 to 950,000 distinct CDR3 sequences, roughly 58% of them seen once, and the ten largest clones take approximately 4.4%. Source material: blood. Every receptor here comes from a girl aged 5 to 17 with multiple sclerosis. Both conserved end residues are part of each CDR3. The D gene is left open where the match is weak. Some rows mark clone size as missing; the rest say once, few, many or name a class of expanded clone.

j_gene: TRBJ2-1
d_gene: -
v_gene: TRBV7-9
abundance: once
CDR3aa: CASSSHLSPNEQFF
CDR3nt: TGTGCCAGCAGCTCTCACTTGAGTCCCAATGAGCAGTTCTTC

j_gene: TRBJ1-5
d_gene: -
v_gene: TRBV2
abundance: -
CDR3aa: CASSEWSGGNQPQHF
CDR3nt: TGTGCCAGCAGTGAATGGTCGGGGGGAAATCAGCCCCAGCATTTT

j_gene: TRBJ2-7
d_gene: -
v_gene: TRBV6-6
abundance: few
CDR3aa: CASSYAGQSSYEQYF
CDR3nt: TGTGCCAGCAGTTACGCCGGACAGAGCTCCTACGAGCAGTACTTC

j_gene: TRBJ2-3
d_gene: -
v_gene: TRBV12-3/TRBV12-4
abundance: -
CDR3aa: CASSFTQGTDTQYF
CDR3nt: TGTGCCAGCAGTTTCACACAGGGAACAGATACGCAGTATTTT

j_gene: TRBJ2-1
d_gene: -
v_gene: TRBV29-1
abundance: -
CDR3aa: CSALTVNNEQFF
CDR3nt: TGCAGCGCATTGACAGTTAACAATGAGCAGTTCTTC

j_gene: TRBJ1-2
d_gene: -
v_gene: TRBV29-1
abundance: few
CDR3aa: CSVEGGQGQWGYTF
CDR3nt: TGCAGCGTTGAAGGGGGGCAGGGCCAATGGGGCTACACCTTC

j_gene: TRBJ2-7
d_gene: -
v_gene: TRBV4-2
abundance: -
CDR3aa: CASSQDELGGPKQYF
CDR3nt: TGTGCCAGCAGCCAAGATGAGCTCGGGGGCCCGAAGCAGTACTTC

j_gene: TRBJ2-7
d_gene: -
v_gene: TRBV12-3/TRBV12-4
abundance: few
CDR3aa: CASSSVVGYNSYEQYF
CDR3nt: TGTGCCAGCAGTTCGGTAGTGGGGTACAACTCCTACGAGCAGTACTTC

j_gene: TRBJ2-7
d_gene: TRBD2
v_gene: TRBV20-1
abundance: few
CDR3aa: CSASGGRSSYEQYF
CDR3nt: TGCAGTGCTAGCGGCGGGAGATCGTCCTACGAGCAGTACTTC

j_gene: TRBJ2-5
d_gene: TRBD2
v_gene: TRBV5-6
abundance: few
CDR3aa: CASRRTSQETQYF
CDR3nt: TGTGCCAGCAGGCGGACTAGCCAAGAGACCCAGTACTTC

j_gene: TRBJ2-1
d_gene: TRBD2
v_gene: TRBV4-2
abundance: -
CDR3aa: CASSRPSGGQGNEQFF
CDR3nt: TGTGCCAGCAGCCGGCCGAGCGGGGGGCAGGGGAATGAGCAGTTCTTC

j_gene: TRBJ2-1
d_gene: -
v_gene: TRBV29-1
abundance: -
CDR3aa: CSVVPLGEQFF
CDR3nt: TGCAGCGTTGTTCCGCTCGGGGAGCAGTTCTTC

j_gene: TRBJ1-3
d_gene: -
v_gene: TRBV7-8
abundance: -
CDR3aa: CASSSLTPSSGNTIYF
CDR3nt: TGTGCCAGCAGCTCCCTGACACCTAGCTCTGGAAACACCATATATTTT

j_gene: TRBJ1-2
d_gene: TRBD1
v_gene: TRBV6-1
abundance: -
CDR3aa: CASRTDRGWFSGYTF
CDR3nt: TGTGCCAGCAGGACCGACAGGGGCTGGTTTAGCGGCTACACCTTC

j_gene: TRBJ2-1
d_gene: TRBD2
v_gene: TRBV7-2
abundance: few
CDR3aa: CASSLSGGHNEQFF
CDR3nt: TGTGCCAGCAGCTTAAGCGGGGGCCACAATGAGCAGTTCTTC

j_gene: TRBJ1-6
d_gene: -
v_gene: TRBV5-5
abundance: -
CDR3aa: CASSCRLGFNPLHF
CDR3nt: TGTGCCAGCAGCTGTCGGTTGGGGTTTAACCCCCTCCACTTT

j_gene: TRBJ2-3
d_gene: TRBD1
v_gene: TRBV7-2
abundance: -
CDR3aa: CASSWDRGWGTDTQYF
CDR3nt: TGTGCCAGCAGCTGGGACAGGGGATGGGGCACAGATACGCAGTATTTT

j_gene: TRBJ2-5
d_gene: -
v_gene: TRBV2
abundance: -
CDR3aa: CASLGPYAADEETQYF
CDR3nt: TGTGCCAGCCTGGGCCCCTACGCGGCCGACGAAGAGACCCAGTACTTC

j_gene: TRBJ2-7
d_gene: -
v_gene: TRBV7-2
abundance: -
CDR3aa: CASSLGGPQAYEQYF
CDR3nt: TGTGCCAGCAGCTTAGGAGGGCCACAAGCCTACGAGCAGTACTTC

j_gene: TRBJ2-7
d_gene: -
v_gene: TRBV29-1
abundance: few
CDR3aa: CSVADDRPGEQYF
CDR3nt: TGCAGCGTTGCGGACGACAGGCCGGGCGAGCAGTACTTC

j_gene: TRBJ2-3
d_gene: TRBD1
v_gene: TRBV27
abundance: few
CDR3aa: CASSPTGGFGDTQYF
CDR3nt: TGTGCCAGCAGCCCGACAGGGGGTTTTGGAGATACGCAGTATTTT

j_gene: TRBJ2-3
d_gene: TRBD2
v_gene: TRBV5-5
abundance: -
CDR3aa: CASTLSQASGLTDTQYF
CDR3nt: TGTGCCAGCACCCTCTCCCAAGCTAGCGGCCTCACAGATACGCAGTATTTT

j_gene: TRBJ1-2
d_gene: -
v_gene: TRBV12-3/TRBV12-4
abundance: -
CDR3aa: CASSQGALPYGYTF
CDR3nt: TGTGCCAGCAGTCAGGGAGCTCTCCCCTATGGCTACACCTTC

j_gene: TRBJ2-5
d_gene: -
v_gene: TRBV11-1
abundance: -
CDR3aa: CASSLAQKQETQYF
CDR3nt: TGTGCCAGCAGCTTAGCGCAAAAGCAGGAGACCCAGTACTTC

j_gene: TRBJ2-1
d_gene: TRBD2
v_gene: TRBV3-1
abundance: -
CDR3aa: CASSQVRGLALNEQFF
CDR3nt: TGTGCCAGCAGCCAAGTACGGGGACTAGCGCTCAATGAGCAGTTCTTC

j_gene: TRBJ2-7
d_gene: TRBD1
v_gene: TRBV27
abundance: -
CDR3aa: CASSQGQGGNEQYF
CDR3nt: TGTGCCAGCAGCCAGGGACAGGGGGGAAACGAGCAGTACTTC

j_gene: TRBJ2-1
d_gene: TRBD2
v_gene: TRBV10-3
abundance: -
CDR3aa: CAISGTSGSYNEQFF
CDR3nt: TGTGCCATCAGTGGGACTAGCGGGAGCTACAATGAGCAGTTCTTC

j_gene: TRBJ1-5
d_gene: -
v_gene: TRBV3-1
abundance: once
CDR3aa: CASSLAGTGLWPQHF
CDR3nt: TGTGCCAGCAGCCTTGCCGGGACCGGGCTCTGGCCCCAGCATTTT

j_gene: TRBJ1-2
d_gene: -
v_gene: TRBV5-1
abundance: -
CDR3aa: CASSFDWGPQGYTF
CDR3nt: TGCGCCAGCAGCTTCGATTGGGGGCCCCAGGGCTACACCTTC

j_gene: TRBJ2-5
d_gene: -
v_gene: TRBV7-2
abundance: -
CDR3aa: CASSSMGLSNLEQYF
CDR3nt: TGTGCCAGCAGCTCCATGGGCCTATCCAACCTAGAGCAGTACTTC

j_gene: TRBJ2-1
d_gene: TRBD1
v_gene: TRBV12-3/TRBV12-4
abundance: -
CDR3aa: CASRPWTGRNSYNERFF
CDR3nt: TGTGCCAGCAGACCCTGGACAGGGAGGAACTCCTACAATGAGCGGTTCTTC

j_gene: TRBJ2-5
d_gene: -
v_gene: TRBV14
abundance: -
CDR3aa: CASSRTTWETQYF
CDR3nt: TGTGCCAGCAGCCGAACTACGTGGGAGACCCAGTACTTC

j_gene: TRBJ1-2
d_gene: -
v_gene: TRBV25-1
abundance: -
CDR3aa: CASSGRGGSYTF
CDR3nt: TGTGCCAGCAGTGGCAGGGGCGGAAGCTACACCTTC

j_gene: TRBJ2-1
d_gene: TRBD1
v_gene: TRBV7-9
abundance: -
CDR3aa: CASSLAGKGARSYNEQFF
CDR3nt: TGTGCCAGCAGCTTAGCGGGGAAGGGGGCAAGATCCTACAATGAGCAGTTCTTC

j_gene: TRBJ2-1
d_gene: -
v_gene: TRBV7-3
abundance: -
CDR3aa: CASSQTGMEAGVKFF
CDR3nt: TGTGCCAGCAGCCAGACAGGGATGGAAGCGGGGGTAAAGTTCTTC

j_gene: TRBJ2-7
d_gene: TRBD1
v_gene: TRBV29-1
abundance: -
CDR3aa: CSVRIQGASEQYF
CDR3nt: TGCAGCGTCCGGATACAGGGGGCCAGCGAGCAGTACTTC

j_gene: TRBJ2-1
d_gene: -
v_gene: TRBV25-1
abundance: once
CDR3aa: CASSPDLIADEQFF
CDR3nt: TGTGCCAGCAGTCCGGACCTGATAGCCGATGAGCAGTTCTTC

j_gene: TRBJ2-7
d_gene: TRBD2
v_gene: TRBV20-1
abundance: -
CDR3aa: CSARVKTSGSSYEQYF
CDR3nt: TGCAGTGCTAGAGTAAAGACTAGCGGGAGCTCCTACGAGCAGTACTTC

j_gene: TRBJ2-1
d_gene: -
v_gene: TRBV20-1
abundance: -
CDR3aa: CSARRSEYNEQFF
CDR3nt: TGCAGTGCTAGAAGGTCAGAGTACAATGAGCAGTTCTTC

j_gene: TRBJ2-1
d_gene: -
v_gene: TRBV20-1
abundance: -
CDR3aa: CSAERSTGRLYYNEQFF
CDR3nt: TGCAGTGCCGAGCGTTCGACGGGACGCCTCTACTACAATGAGCAGTTCTTC

j_gene: TRBJ2-1
d_gene: TRBD2
v_gene: TRBV7-9
abundance: once
CDR3aa: CASSVTSGKQFF
CDR3nt: TGTGCCAGCAGCGTTACTAGCGGCAAGCAGTTCTTC

j_gene: TRBJ1-1
d_gene: -
v_gene: TRBV29-1
abundance: -
CDR3aa: CSVGTEEAFF
CDR3nt: TGCAGCGTTGGGACAGAAGAAGCTTTCTTT